This TCR beta chain was observed in a study of T-cell memory formation after mild COVID-19. Points from the study as a whole: There were some responding clones in pre-infection memory, which suggested that cross-reactive memory had joined. CD4/CD8 balance characterized clones contracting day 15 to 85, and CD4+ skew characterized later expanders.

The trim removed 3 bases at V and 4 bases at J, leaving 13 bases unmatched. The length of the CDR3 is 17 residues. Germline V gene lookup returns CDR1 SGHRS and CDR2 YFSETQ. TCRdb fed the 5' RACE reads into MiXCR, producing one record per CDR3 protein. The sample has hundreds of thousands of distinct CDR3 sequences; about 20% are singletons. As for this clonotype: Its antigen is unknown.

The rearrangement links TRBV5-1 to TRBJ2-3; 8 bases map to TRBD1. The origin of this receptor is an adult woman who had mild COVID-19 (a few samples of this study predate the infection). Cell type and time point are not known. The sequenced sample consisted of PBMCs or a T cell subset sorted from them (not recorded which). The CDR3 loop is CASSSLPGTGSADTQYF. The DNA of the CDR3 is TGCGCCAGCAGCTCCTTACCCGGGACAGGCAGCGCAGATACGCAGTATTTT.